The 23 T cell receptor beta chains given below trace back to one sample, sequenced in a study of post-analysis software for immune sequencing data. Overall study findings and caveats: When patients were compared with controls, 4 or 5 TRBV segments were more frequent, TRBV5-6, TRBV5-1 and TRBV20-1 among them.

Unique molecular identifiers were carried by the TCR beta cDNA libraries. TCRdb reanalysed the PCR reads using MiXCR and keeps one entry per CDR3 protein. Of a few hundred thousand distinct CDR3 sequences listed, 45% are singletons. The antigens for these receptors are not known. The sample was blood. These receptor sequences come from a girl aged 5 to 17 with multiple sclerosis.

The V call is TRBV5-1, the J call TRBJ1-5, with D possibly TRBD1 on 5 matching bases. Germline V gene lookup returns CDR1 SGHRS and CDR2 YFSETQ. Trimming left V 1 base short and J 5 bases short, with 16 bases between. The CDR3 has 16 amino acids. The DNA of the CDR3 is TGCGCCAGCAGCTTGAGGGTAGGGGACTGGGATCAGCCCCAGCATTTT. Encoded protein: CASSLRVGDWDQPQHF.

The V gene is TRBV7-2, the J gene TRBJ2-3; 7 bases line up with TRBD2. The germline V gene encodes CDR1 SGHTA and CDR2 FQGNSA. With 0 bases clipped from V and 4 bases from J, the junction kept 4 bases outside the gene matches. The CDR3 runs 15 residues. The CDR3 bases are TGTGCCAGCAGCTTAGCGGGAGGGTCAGCAGATACGCAGTATTTT. Amino acids: CASSLAGGSADTQYF.

This rearrangement joins TRBV7-9 to TRBJ1-5; TRBD1 agrees at 8 bases. Germline CDR1 is SEHNR and CDR2 is FQNEAQ (reference sequence). The CDR3 covers 15 residues. J gave up 2 bases and V 5 bases, and 5 bases lay outside the gene matches. CDR3 loop: CASSQGAMGNQPQHF. For the CDR3, the DNA is TGTGCCAGCAGCCAGGGGGCGATGGGCAATCAGCCCCAGCATTTT.

V is TRBV12-5 and J is TRBJ1-5; D not resolved. The CDR3 is 14 amino acids. Germline assignment: CDR1 LGHNT and CDR2 FRNRAP. Trimming took off 2 bases at V and 6 bases at J, with 11 bases between the two ends. In DNA form, the CDR3 reads TGTGCTAGTGGTTTGTCGCCCCTTCTTCAGCCCCAGCATTTT. Amino acids: CASGLSPLLQPQHF.

The chain is built from TRBV19 and TRBJ2-5, with 7 nucleotides matching TRBD1. The last part of the DNA fits TRBJ2-7 better; the J call may be wrong. CDR1 and CDR2 (germline): LNHDA, SQIVND (reference sequence). The CDR3 is 15 amino acids. The CDR3 spells CASSTTRDSPHEQYF. The CDR3 coding sequence is TGTGCCAGTAGTACGACCCGGGACAGTCCTCACGAGCAGTACTTC.

This chain uses TRBV27 with TRBJ2-1, with 7 bases aligning to TRBD1. Germline-derived CDR1 and CDR2 are MNHEY and SMNVEV (reference sequence). The ends lost 2 bases at V and 0 bases at J; junction bases unmatched: 7. The CDR3 totals 17 residues. CDR3 DNA: TGTGCCAGCAGTTTAAACGCAGGGGGACCCTCCTACAATGAGCAGTTCTTC. Translating it yields CASSLNAGGPSYNEQFF.

This clonotype was seen only a few times. The rearrangement joins TRBV10-2 to TRBJ2-4; D unclear. With 3 bases removed from V and 1 base from J, the gap between germline ends came to 4 bases. CDR3 length: 13 residues. Looked up from germline, CDR1 is WSHSY and CDR2 is SAAADI. The CDR3: CASSDSAKNIQYF. CDR3 bases: TGCGCCAGCAGTGATAGCGCCAAAAACATTCAGTACTTC.

V usage is TRBV12-3 or TRBV12-4 and J usage is TRBJ2-5; perhaps TRBD2 as D (6 bases). The CDR3 totals 15 residues. V dropped 4 bases and J dropped 5 bases, with 17 bases sitting between them. As DNA, the CDR3 is TGTGCCAGCAGTTGGTCAACGGGAGCTGAGGAGACCCAGTACTTC. Protein: CASSWSTGAEETQYF.

This sequence joins TRBV20-1 and TRBJ2-4, with 7 bases lining up with TRBD1. The J call may be faulty, since TRBJ2-5 better matches the DNA end. Germline CDR1 DFQATT, CDR2 SNEGSKA (reference sequence). This CDR3 has 13 amino acids. Here the CDR3 DNA reads TGCAGTGCTAGAGGGACAGGTCGGGAGACCCAGTACTTC. Translation: CSARGTGRETQYF.

CDR3 sequence: CSVATGGNTGELFF. The CDR3 region has the DNA TGCAGCGTCGCGACAGGGGGCAACACCGGGGAGCTGTTTTTT. The gene calls are TRBV29-1 and TRBJ2-2; TRBD1 matches at 10 bases. The germline V gene encodes CDR1 SQVTM and CDR2 ANQGSEA. The CDR3 covers 14 residues. Unmatched junction bases numbered 3, after V lost 6 bases and J lost 2 bases.

This clonotype was found a few times. V and J are TRBV24-1 and TRBJ1-5; TRBD1 matches 12 bases. Germline values: CDR1 KGHDR, CDR2 SFDVKD. This CDR3 region has 16 residues. Trimming at V came to 6 bases and at J to 7 bases, leaving 9 bases not matched to a gene. CDR3: CATSSTGTGGEQPQHF. The CDR3 DNA reads as TGTGCCACCAGTTCAACCGGGACAGGGGGCGAACAGCCCCAGCATTTT.

The chain carries TRBV20-1 and TRBJ2-3; D possibly corresponds to TRBD1 (6 bases). The CDR3 is 15 residues long. CDR1 and CDR2 (germline): DFQATT, SNEGSKA (reference sequence). V lost 5 bases, J lost 3 bases, and 18 bases lay in between. In DNA form, the CDR3 reads TGCAGTGCTTCAGAATCCTTAAGGGGGACAGATACGCAGTATTTT. Translated, it gives CSASESLRGTDTQYF.

The chain recombines TRBV20-1 with TRBJ1-4; no definite D call. The length of the CDR3 is 14 residues. Germline V gives CDR1 DFQATT, CDR2 SNEGSKA (reference sequence). V lost 4 bases and J 6 bases, leaving 15 bases between the germline ends. CDR3 bases: TGCAGTGCTAAGGTTGGGGTGGGTGATGAAAAACTGTTTTTT. It codes for CSAKVGVGDEKLFF.

The rearrangement links TRBV28 to TRBJ2-1; TRBD2 aligns across 11 bases. Germline loops: CDR1 MDHEN, CDR2 SYDVKM. V dropped 5 bases and J dropped 8; count of bases not matched to a gene: 14. This CDR3 has 17 residues. In DNA form, the CDR3 reads TGTGCCAGCAGTGCCTACACTAGCGGGAGTATCGGCGATGAGCAGTTCTTC. This encodes CASSAYTSGSIGDEQFF.

The chain employs TRBV20-1 and TRBJ2-7; weak D call: TRBD2 (5 bases). The V gene's germline CDR1 is DFQATT and CDR2 SNEGSKA (reference sequence). V lost 8 bases and J 0 bases, leaving 17 bases between the germline ends. The CDR3 extends over 14 amino acids. This CDR3 reads CSSRTGFGSYEQYF. As DNA, the CDR3 is TGCAGTTCCAGGACTGGCTTCGGCTCCTACGAGCAGTACTTC.

The rearrangement uses TRBV4-2 and TRBJ2-5; possibly TRBD1 or TRBD2 for D (6 bases each). Germline V gives CDR1 LGHNA, CDR2 YNFKEQ. V was clipped by 3 bases and J by 7 bases, with 21 bases between them. This CDR3 is built from 16 residues. The CDR3 reads CASSQPPGDILGTQYF. CDR3 in DNA: TGTGCCAGCAGCCAGCCCCCGGGGGACATCCTAGGGACCCAGTACTTC.

This clonotype has a handful of counts. The V and J genes are TRBV7-3 and TRBJ2-5; possibly TRBD1 for D (6 bases). Germline loops: CDR1 SGHTA, CDR2 FQGTGA. The ends were cut back, 6 bases at V and 6 bases at J, with 17 bases in the middle. The CDR3 loop spans 14 amino acids. The CDR3 sequence: CASRDTGQLKTQYF. The CDR3 nucleotides read TGTGCCAGCAGGGACACAGGACAGTTGAAGACCCAGTACTTC.

The genes are TRBV13 and TRBJ2-5; no clear D gene. The V and J ends lost 4 bases and 3 bases respectively, with 9 bases between them. The germline V gene encodes CDR1 PRHDT and CDR2 FYEKMQ (reference sequence). The CDR3 runs 13 residues. CDR3 sequence reads: CASSSRNKETQYF. The DNA of the CDR3 is TGTGCCAGCAGCTCCCGGAACAAAGAGACCCAGTACTTC.

The chain recombines TRBV2 with TRBJ2-1; D uncertain. The end of the DNA is better explained by TRBJ2-7, so the J call may be wrong. This CDR3 has 15 amino acids. CDR1 is SNHLY, CDR2 FYNNEI, per germline. CDR3 amino acids: CASSEGLDAYNEQYF. The CDR3 DNA follows: TGTGCCAGCAGTGAAGGGCTAGATGCCTACAATGAGCAGTACTTC.

The J gene is TRBJ2-4, the V gene TRBV7-9; D is ambiguous. With 0 bases removed from V and 7 bases from J, the gap between germline ends came to 10 bases. CDR3 size: 14 residues. Germline V gives CDR1 SEHNR, CDR2 FQNEAQ (reference sequence). The CDR3 coding sequence is TGTGCCAGCAGCTTAGCCGGGTCCGGTAACATTCAGTACTTC. It specifies CASSLAGSGNIQYF.

This rearrangement joins TRBV20-1 to TRBJ2-7; D uncertain. CDR3 length equals 12 residues. Trimming stripped 1 base from V and 4 bases from J, with 8 bases between. The germline V gene encodes CDR1 DFQATT and CDR2 SNEGSKA (reference sequence). This CDR3 reads CSARVGSYEQYF. For the CDR3, the DNA is TGCAGTGCTAGAGTCGGGTCTTACGAGCAGTACTTC.

In regard to this clonotype: At one end, the junction sequence differs from germline, possibly due to a read error. V and J are TRBV7-3 and TRBJ2-2, with a weak D call TRBD2 (5 bases). Germline V gives CDR1 SGHTA, CDR2 FQGTGA. This CDR3 is 14 amino acids long. The CDR3 DNA sequence: TGTGCCAGCAGCTTAAGGGCCTGGACCGGGGAGCGGTTTTTT. This gives the protein CASSLRAWTGERFF.

In this sample, this clonotype turned up once. This sequence joins TRBV20-1 and TRBJ1-2; TRBD1 might be the D (5 bases). The CDR3 consists of 13 residues. Trimming pared 3 bases from V and 7 bases from J, leaving 15 bases between. Germline V gene data show CDR1 as DFQATT and CDR2 as SNEGSKA (reference sequence). The CDR3: CSARAQGRGGYTF. CDR3 bases: TGCAGTGCTAGGGCCCAGGGTAGGGGTGGCTACACCTTC.